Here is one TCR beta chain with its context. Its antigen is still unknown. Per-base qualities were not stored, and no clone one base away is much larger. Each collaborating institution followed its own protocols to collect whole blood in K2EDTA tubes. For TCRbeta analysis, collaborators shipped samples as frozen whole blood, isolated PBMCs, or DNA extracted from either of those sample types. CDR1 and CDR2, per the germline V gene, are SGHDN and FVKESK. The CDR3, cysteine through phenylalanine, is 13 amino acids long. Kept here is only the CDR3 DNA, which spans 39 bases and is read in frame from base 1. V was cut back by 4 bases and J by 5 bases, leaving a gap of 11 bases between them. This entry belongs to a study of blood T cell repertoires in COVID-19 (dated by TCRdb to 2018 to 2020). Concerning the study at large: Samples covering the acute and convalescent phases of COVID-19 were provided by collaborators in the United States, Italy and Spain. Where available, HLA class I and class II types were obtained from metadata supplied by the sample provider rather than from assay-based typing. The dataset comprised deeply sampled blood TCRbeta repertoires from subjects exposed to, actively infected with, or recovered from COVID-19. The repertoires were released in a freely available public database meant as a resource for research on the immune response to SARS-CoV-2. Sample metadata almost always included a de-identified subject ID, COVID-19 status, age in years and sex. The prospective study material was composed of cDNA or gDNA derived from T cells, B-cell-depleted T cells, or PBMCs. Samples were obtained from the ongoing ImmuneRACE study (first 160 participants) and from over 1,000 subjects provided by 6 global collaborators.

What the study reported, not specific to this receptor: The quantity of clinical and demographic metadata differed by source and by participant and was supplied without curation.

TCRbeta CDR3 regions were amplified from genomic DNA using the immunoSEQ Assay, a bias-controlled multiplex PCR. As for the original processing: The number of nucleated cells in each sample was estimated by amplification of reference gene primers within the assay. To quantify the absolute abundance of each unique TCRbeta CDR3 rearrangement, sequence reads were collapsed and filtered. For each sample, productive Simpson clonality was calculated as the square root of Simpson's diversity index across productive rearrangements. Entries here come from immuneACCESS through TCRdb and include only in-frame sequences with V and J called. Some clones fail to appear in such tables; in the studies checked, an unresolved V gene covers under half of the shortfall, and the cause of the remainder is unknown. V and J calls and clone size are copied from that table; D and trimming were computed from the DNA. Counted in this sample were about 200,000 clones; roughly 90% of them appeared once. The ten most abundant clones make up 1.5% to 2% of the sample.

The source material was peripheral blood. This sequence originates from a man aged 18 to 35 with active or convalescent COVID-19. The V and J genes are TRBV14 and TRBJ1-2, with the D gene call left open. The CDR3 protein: CASSPARVYGYTF. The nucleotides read TGTGCCAGCAGCCCAGCACGGGTATATGGCTACACCTTC.